This T cell receptor beta chain emerged from a study of T cell repertoires in cytomegalovirus infection. In the study overall: CMV epitopes in the study were HLA-C-restricted (recently identified) and HLA-B-restricted (well studied).

This CDR3 contains 15 residues. The V gene's germline CDR1 is MNHEY and CDR2 SVGEGT. The germline V and J ends were trimmed by 2 bases and 0 bases, with 9 bases remaining between them. From the reads, TCRdb called clonotypes with MiXCR, one entry per CDR3 protein. This table has roughly 280,000 distinct CDR3 sequences, 22% appearing once. This clonotype was counted between two and nine times. What it binds is unknown. Study outcomes and limitations: Clonotype analysis showed dominance of the ex vivo response by HLA-C-restricted CMV-specific TCR beta clonotypes. CMV carriers with the relevant HLA were identified by cumulative public TCR beta family frequency.

The genes are TRBV6-2 or TRBV6-3 and TRBJ2-3; TRBD1 is a possible D gene (6 bases). The sequencing used cultured PBMCs, collected from culture after CMV antigen stimulation. The origin of this receptor is a human donor in good health (CMV status not recorded). Some clones in this sample may be carry-over from other donors' samples. Here the CDR3 reads CASSYGTTSTDTQYF. The CDR3 region has the DNA TGTGCCAGCAGTTACGGGACAACGAGCACAGATACGCAGTATTTT.